The entry below gives a single T cell receptor beta chain sequence along with its context. These data come from a study of blood T cell repertoires in COVID-19. Study details: Collection of acute and convalescent COVID-19 samples took place in the United States, Italy and Spain. T cells, B-cell-depleted T cells, or PBMCs provided the cDNA or gDNA that served as material.

Study processing details: Estimation of nucleated cell counts relied on the amplification of reference gene primers. Clones were read by immunoSEQ multiplex PCR, and TCRdb kept only the in-frame ones, dropping some. V and J calls and clone size are copied from that table; D and trimming were computed from the DNA. In the table there are about 150,000 clones, around four fifths of which are singletons. With 1 base removed from V and 2 bases from J, the gap between germline ends came to 12 bases. The CDR3 sequence is 17 residues long. Germline CDR1 is SEHNR and CDR2 is FQNEAQ (reference sequence). Sequenced material: peripheral blood. V and J are TRBV7-9 and TRBJ2-6; a possible D gene is TRBD2 (6 bases). This receptor was identified in a man aged 65 to 85 with acute or convalescent COVID-19. Here the CDR3 reads CASSLVGGATGANVLTF. The CDR3 DNA follows: TGTGCCAGCAGCTTAGTAGGAGGGGCAACTGGGGCCAACGTCCTGACTTTC.